The source of this T cell receptor beta chain is a study of cytomegalovirus exposure and HLA in healthy donors. The wider study: Earlier findings included some 100 million unique TCR beta sequences obtained from some 180 million T cells.

V shed 2 bases and J shed 1 base, with 21 bases lying between them. Germline lookup yields CDR1 MDHEN and CDR2 SYDVKM. The CDR3 consists of 19 residues. The study ran its PCR with 60 Vbeta and 13 Jbeta primers. Using immunoSEQ multiplex PCR, the repertoire was profiled, and TCRdb retains in-frame clones only, with some absent. The sample table includes 150,000 or so clones. Sequencing was performed on PBMCs. This receptor was obtained from a woman aged 45 to 65 in good health and CMV-seronegative. The V call is TRBV28, the J call TRBJ2-1, with D tentatively TRBD2 (6 bases). CDR3 DNA sequence: TGTGCCAGCAGTTTACCAGGGAGGCTAGCGCATTCATCCTACAATGAGCAGTTCTTC. It encodes CASSLPGRLAHSSYNEQFF.